This T cell receptor (beta chain) was identified during a study of PD-L1 blockade in urothelial cancer (dated by TCRdb to about 2017). Study-level background: Therapy was started in 2014 for all patients, and atezolizumab 1,200 mg was administered intravenously every 3 weeks. About nine tenths of the roughly 29 patients were males with bladder-origin urothelial cancer, and about 65% of the 29 reported a prior smoking history. An ECOG performance status of 0 or 1 was recorded for the patients, and 0 to 3 prior chemotherapy regimens had been received by the patients. Blood samples were analyzed 3 weeks after the start of treatment (second dose) and 6 weeks after the start of treatment. Blood samples yielded a median of around 150,000 T cells and tens of thousands of unique TCRs, with median clonality around 0.084. The study was an exploratory multi-omic analysis of somatic, immune and clinical correlates of response to PD-L1 blockade with atezolizumab in urothelial cancer. Pretreatment tumor samples, along with matched peripheral blood collected serially before and after atezolizumab treatment, underwent TCR sequencing. Progression-free survival longer than 6 months counted as durable clinical benefit, and TCR features were additionally tested against both progression-free and overall survival. Whole exome sequencing and RNA sequencing of pretreatment tumors were performed alongside TCR sequencing in the same patients. Under 10 patients reached durable clinical benefit, while 20 patients did not. Twenty-nine patients had pretreatment blood TCR-seq, around 25 had at least one posttreatment blood collection, and around 25 had tumor TCR-seq.

The CDR3 measures 15 amino acids from cysteine to phenylalanine. The only DNA kept is the CDR3, 45 bases in frame from the first base. Trimming removed 9 bases from V and 0 bases from J; the gene matches leave 9 bases unexplained. Via the germline V gene, CDR1 is SNHLY and CDR2 FYNNEI. This clone showed up just a few times. Its binding antigen is unknown. Base qualities are not recorded, but no much larger clone differs from it by a single base. To estimate absolute template abundance from read counts, synthetic TCR analog templates were spiked into each PCR. Using the immunoSEQ assay, TCRbeta CDR3 regions were amplified from genomic DNA with bias-controlled V and J gene primers. Sequencing of rearranged TCRbeta segments was performed at approximately 20X coverage. Regarding the original processing steps: Sequencing errors were corrected by clustering, and CDR3s were annotated against IMGT so that V, D and J genes could be assigned. Out-of-frame and stop-codon sequences were excluded, and only productive TCRbeta rearrangements were used in downstream analyses. To compute clonality, Shannon entropy was normalized by the log of the number of unique productive sequences and then subtracted from one. Fisher's exact test with Benjamini-Hochberg correction, at a threshold of adjusted p below 0.01, was used to find clones that differed between time points or between blood and tumor. Here the immuneACCESS table is served through TCRdb, limited to in-frame sequences with V and J called. Missing clones are a known gap in these copies; in checked studies unresolved V genes cover under half, and the rest lacks a known reason. That table furnishes V, J and clone size, whereas the DNA furnished D and trimming. This sample is represented by about 70,000 clones; less than 90% of them were singletons. Approximately 4.7% of the sample is held by the ten biggest clonotypes.

Summary of the overall study and its limitations: Because the sample size was small (n ≈ 31) and many of the analyses were exploratory, the results are meant to be hypothesis-generating. A pretreatment peripheral blood TCR clonality below the median was linked to improved progression-free and overall survival. Among patients with durable benefit, tumor-associated TCR clones showed greater expansion in peripheral blood 3 weeks after treatment started (n ≈ 24, p = 0.022).

The cohort included about 29 patients with locally advanced or metastatic urothelial carcinoma who were treated at Memorial Sloan Kettering on a trial protocol. Peripheral blood mononuclear cells were collected pretreatment and during treatment, at between 1 and 8 total time points per patient. The Qiagen DNeasy Blood extraction kit was used to purify genomic DNA from total PBMCs and from tumor samples. PBMCs were collected pretreatment and during treatment and were isolated and stored as previously described. The chain employs TRBV2 and TRBJ2-3; 7 nucleotides in the junction match TRBD2. The specimen was PBMCs, collected around atezolizumab (anti-PD-L1) treatment. The clonotype originates from a man between 65 and 79 years old with urothelial cancer. The CDR3 protein sequence reads: CARRSSGFSTDTQYF. Read as DNA, the sequence is TGTGCCAGACGGTCTAGCGGATTTAGCACAGATACGCAGTATTTT.